This is a list of T cell receptor beta chains from one sample in a study of metastatic and nonmetastatic thyroid tumors. TCRdb used MiXCR to call clones anew from the PCR reads. The sample holds roughly 20,000 clones, roughly 36% seen once. Sample: tumor tissue. The receptors shown here come from a female donor with papillary thyroid cancer or a benign thyroid nodule (not recorded which). Some clones in this sample may be carry-over from other donors' samples. CDR3s include the opening cysteine and the closing phenylalanine or tryptophan. Each record gives: clone size, J gene, D gene, V gene, CDR3 protein, CDR3 DNA. D genes are given only for firm matches. Some rows mark clone size as missing; the rest say once, few, many or name a class of expanded clone.

>many|TRBJ2-1|TRBD2|TRBV4-1
CASRPGLAGGNEQFF
TGCGCCAGCAGGCCCGGACTAGCGGGAGGGAATGAGCAGTTCTTC
>.|TRBJ2-7|TRBD1|TRBV9
CASSVAGTGRHEQYF
TGTGCCAGCAGCGTAGCCGGGACAGGGCGACACGAGCAGTACTTC
>.|TRBJ2-5|TRBD2|TRBV27
CASSFKRGVQETQYF
TGTGCCAGCAGTTTTAAGCGGGGGGTCCAAGAGACCCAGTACTTC
>few|TRBJ2-7|TRBD2|TRBV6-1
CASIPTSGLSYEQYF
TGTGCCAGCATTCCGACTAGCGGCTTGTCCTACGAGCAGTACTTC
>once|TRBJ2-7|TRBD2|TRBV9
CASSVGTSGYEQYF
TGTGCCAGCAGCGTAGGTACTAGCGGTTACGAGCAGTACTTC
>medium-sized|TRBJ2-2|.|TRBV20-1
CSARSSTGSTGELFF
TGCAGTGCTAGATCGTCCACAGGGAGCACCGGGGAGCTGTTTTTT
>many|TRBJ2-3|TRBD2|TRBV5-1
CASSSGLAGGSTDTQYF
TGCGCCAGCAGCTCGGGACTAGCGGGGGGGTCCACAGATACGCAGTATTTT
>.|TRBJ2-3|.|TRBV28
CASSTTTTDTQYF
TGTGCCAGCAGTACCACGACCACAGATACGCAGTATTTT
>.|TRBJ2-2|TRBD1|TRBV10-1
CASSEGQGAGDLFF
TGCGCCAGCAGTGAAGGGCAGGGGGCCGGGGATCTGTTTTTT
>medium-sized|TRBJ2-1|TRBD2|TRBV27
CASRSLEGLAGYNEQFF
TGTGCCAGCAGGAGTTTAGAAGGTCTAGCGGGGTACAATGAGCAGTTCTTC
>.|TRBJ2-1|.|TRBV11-2
CASSLGSVFNNEQFF
TGTGCCAGCAGCTTAGGAAGTGTCTTCAACAATGAGCAGTTCTTC
>.|TRBJ1-6|TRBD1|TRBV7-9
CASSSGQGYSPLHF
TGTGCCAGCAGCTCGGGACAGGGGTATTCACCCCTCCACTTT
>few|TRBJ2-2|.|TRBV24-1
CATSDLGRTNTGELFF
TGTGCCACCAGTGATTTAGGGCGGACGAACACCGGGGAGCTGTTTTTT
>few|TRBJ2-7|.|TRBV2
CASASGEFNEQYF
TGTGCCTCAGCGTCAGGGGAATTTAACGAGCAGTACTTC
>medium-sized|TRBJ1-3|.|TRBV5-1
CASSLLGNAGNTIYF
TGCGCCAGCAGCTTGCTCGGGAATGCGGGAAACACCATATATTTT
>.|TRBJ2-1|.|TRBV20-1
CRARSPSLGYNEQIF
TGCAGGGCTAGAAGCCCCTCTTTGGGGTACAATGAGCAGATCTTC
>.|TRBJ2-2|TRBD1|TRBV19
CASSMLGTGLAGELFF
TGTGCCAGTAGTATGCTAGGGACAGGGCTGGCCGGGGAGCTGTTTTTT
>.|TRBJ2-7|.|TRBV10-3
CAISEEGVFSYEQYF
TGTGCCATCAGTGAGGAAGGGGTGTTCTCCTACGAGCAGTACTTC
>large|TRBJ2-1|TRBD1|TRBV6-1
CASSRGGDSAYEQFF
TGTGCCAGCAGCCGAGGGGGCGATTCGGCGTATGAGCAGTTCTTC
>many|TRBJ1-4|TRBD1|TRBV2
CASRDRGYLNEKLFF
TGTGCCAGCAGGGACAGGGGGTATTTGAATGAAAAACTGTTTTTT
>.|TRBJ1-6|.|TRBV20-1
CSAREIPARGVTLHF
TGCAGTGCTAGAGAAATCCCGGCCCGGGGGGTAACCCTCCACTTT
>few|TRBJ1-1|.|TRBV19
CASSIGGRTNTEAFF
TGTGCCAGTAGTATAGGGGGAAGGACGAACACTGAAGCTTTCTTT
>.|TRBJ2-1|TRBD2|TRBV7-2
CASSFSGLSSYNEQFF
TGTGCCAGCAGCTTTAGCGGGCTTAGCTCCTACAATGAGCAGTTCTTC
>.|TRBJ2-2|.|TRBV11-3
CASSLSRGRHRELFF
TGTGCCAGCAGCTTATCCCGCGGTCGTCACCGGGAGCTGTTTTTT
>.|TRBJ2-7|TRBD2|TRBV6-2/TRBV6-3
CASSIAGEFYEQYF
TGTGCCAGCAGTATAGCGGGGGAGTTCTACGAGCAGTACTTC
>.|TRBJ1-4|TRBD1|TRBV7-2
CASSVAGTGEEKLFF
TGTGCCAGTAGCGTAGCCGGGACAGGGGAGGAAAAACTGTTTTTT
>few|TRBJ1-1|.|TRBV7-9
CASSFIGTEAFF
TGTGCCAGCAGCTTTATTGGCACTGAAGCTTTCTTT
>few|TRBJ2-7|.|TRBV6-1
CASSEQPSYEQYF
TGTGCCAGCAGTGAACAACCTTCCTACGAGCAGTACTTC
>.|TRBJ1-1|.|TRBV20-1
CSARVGRRTTEAFF
TGCAGTGCTAGAGTCGGCCGGAGAACCACTGAAGCTTTCTTT
>.|TRBJ2-3|.|TRBV28
CASSRERAWYTQYF
TGTGCCAGCAGTCGCGAGCGGGCGTGGTATACGCAGTATTTT
>.|TRBJ2-3|.|TRBV6-4
CASSAGQTSTDTQYF
TGTGCCAGCAGCGCGGGACAGACAAGCACAGATACGCAGTATTTT
>once|TRBJ1-1|.|TRBV5-1
CASSLRGTGTEAFF
TGCGCCAGCAGCTTGCGGGGGACGGGCACTGAAGCTTTCTTT
>.|TRBJ2-1|TRBD2|TRBV12-3/TRBV12-4
CASSLNGRVNNEQFF
TGTGCCAGCAGTTTAAACGGGAGGGTTAACAATGAGCAGTTCTTC
>once|TRBJ2-3|TRBD2|TRBV5-4
CASSFVAAGVVDTQYF
TGTGCCAGCAGCTTTGTGGCGGCGGGAGTCGTGGATACGCAGTATTTT
>once|TRBJ2-3|.|TRBV18
CASSPLQTVTDTQYF
TGTGCCAGCTCACCGCTTCAAACAGTCACAGATACGCAGTATTTT
>many|TRBJ1-6|.|TRBV9
CASSVQQGASPLHF
TGTGCCAGCAGCGTACAGCAGGGCGCTTCACCCCTCCACTTT
>many|TRBJ2-7|.|TRBV20-1
CSASSGGYEQYF
TGCAGTGCTAGCAGTGGGGGGTACGAGCAGTACTTC
>few|TRBJ2-7|TRBD1|TRBV6-2/TRBV6-3
CASSRDSSGVEQYF
TGTGCCAGCAGCCGGGACAGTTCAGGGGTGGAGCAGTACTTC
>.|TRBJ2-7|TRBD1|TRBV20-1
CSARVGQGIYEQYF
TGCAGTGCTAGAGTGGGACAGGGGATCTACGAGCAGTACTTC
>medium-sized|TRBJ1-1|.|TRBV6-1
CASSSPWAANTEAFF
TGTGCCAGCAGTTCGCCTTGGGCCGCGAACACTGAAGCTTTCTTT
>.|TRBJ2-6|.|TRBV15
CATRNNQGGRTGANVLTF
TGTGCCACCAGAAATAACCAAGGGGGAAGGACTGGGGCCAACGTCCTGACTTTC
>.|TRBJ2-7|.|TRBV20-1
CSATSGTPLLREQYF
TGCAGTGCTACTTCCGGGACCCCACTCCTACGGGAGCAGTACTTC
>many|TRBJ2-5|TRBD2|TRBV5-1
CASSLEASGMGETQYF
TGCGCCAGCAGCTTGGAGGCTAGCGGGATGGGAGAGACCCAGTACTTC
>few|TRBJ2-2|.|TRBV5-1
CASSEPTGWVGELFF
TGCGCCAGCAGCGAGCCGACCGGTTGGGTCGGGGAGCTGTTTTTT
>.|TRBJ2-3|.|TRBV20-1
CSARDRVGPITDTQYF
TGCAGTGCTAGGGATCGTGTGGGACCGATCACAGATACGCAGTATTTT
>few|TRBJ1-4|TRBD1|TRBV19
CARDTGVLEKLFF
TGTGCCAGGGATACAGGGGTTTTGGAAAAACTGTTTTTT
>.|TRBJ2-7|.|TRBV18
CASSPRDNYYEQYF
TGTGCCAGCTCACCTCGGGACAACTACTACGAGCAGTACTTC
>.|TRBJ1-1|TRBD1|TRBV20-1
CSAWTGLTEAFF
TGCAGTGCTTGGACAGGGCTCACTGAAGCTTTCTTT
>medium-sized|TRBJ2-1|TRBD2|TRBV6-2/TRBV6-3
CASSYPASGSSYNEQFF
TGTGCCAGCAGTTACCCGGCTAGCGGGAGTTCCTACAATGAGCAGTTCTTC
>medium-sized|TRBJ2-3|TRBD2|TRBV30
CAWSVGGLHTDTQYF
TGTGCCTGGAGTGTGGGGGGACTACACACAGATACGCAGTATTTT
>.|TRBJ1-1|.|TRBV5-1
CASSLPPGLLMNTEALF
TGCGCCAGCAGCTTGCCTCCAGGGCTACTTATGAACACTGAAGCTTTGTTT
>.|TRBJ1-2|.|TRBV20-1
CSASRTNYGYTF
TGCAGTGCTAGTAGGACAAACTATGGCTACACCTTC
>medium-sized|TRBJ2-2|.|TRBV6-1
CASSGRGASNTGELFF
TGTGCCAGCAGTGGACGGGGGGCTTCGAACACCGGGGAGCTGTTTTTT